This T cell receptor (beta chain) was recovered during a study of blood T cell repertoires in COVID-19. For the study at large: Samples representing acute and convalescent COVID-19 were sourced from the United States, Italy and Spain. PBMCs, B-cell-depleted T cells, or T cells provided the cDNA or gDNA that made up the material.

In the source study's methods: Estimation of nucleated cell counts was performed using reference gene primer amplification. The data were produced by immunoSEQ multiplex PCR, yet TCRdb's version contains in-frame clones alone and is incomplete. V and J calls plus clone size are reproduced from that table; the DNA served to infer D and trimming. The sample carries fewer than 130,000 clones, approximately 70% recorded once. V was trimmed by 3 bases and J by 14 bases, leaving 8 bases between them. This CDR3 has 11 residues. Sequencing input: peripheral blood. This TCR was recovered from a woman aged 55-69 years with acute or convalescent COVID-19. The chain carries TRBV12-3 or TRBV12-4 and TRBJ1-6; D gene ambiguous. The CDR3 sequence: CASSFGLSLHF. DNA for the CDR3: TGTGCCAGCAGTTTTGGCCTGTCCCTCCACTTT.